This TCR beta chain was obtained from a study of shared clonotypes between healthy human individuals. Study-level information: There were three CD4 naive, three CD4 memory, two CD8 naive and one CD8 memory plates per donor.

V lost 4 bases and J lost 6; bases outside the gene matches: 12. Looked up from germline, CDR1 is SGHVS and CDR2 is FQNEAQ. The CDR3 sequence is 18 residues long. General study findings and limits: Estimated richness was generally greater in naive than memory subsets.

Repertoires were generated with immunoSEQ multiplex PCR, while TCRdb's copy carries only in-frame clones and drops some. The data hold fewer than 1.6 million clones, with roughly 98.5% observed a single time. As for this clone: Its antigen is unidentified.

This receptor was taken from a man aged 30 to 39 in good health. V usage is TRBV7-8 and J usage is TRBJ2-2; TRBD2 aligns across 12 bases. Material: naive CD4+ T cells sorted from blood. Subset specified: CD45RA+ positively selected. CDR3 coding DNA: TGTGCCAGCAGCTATACGACTAGCGGGAGTAGTTTCGCCGGGGAGCTGTTTTTT. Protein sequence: CASSYTTSGSSFAGELFF.